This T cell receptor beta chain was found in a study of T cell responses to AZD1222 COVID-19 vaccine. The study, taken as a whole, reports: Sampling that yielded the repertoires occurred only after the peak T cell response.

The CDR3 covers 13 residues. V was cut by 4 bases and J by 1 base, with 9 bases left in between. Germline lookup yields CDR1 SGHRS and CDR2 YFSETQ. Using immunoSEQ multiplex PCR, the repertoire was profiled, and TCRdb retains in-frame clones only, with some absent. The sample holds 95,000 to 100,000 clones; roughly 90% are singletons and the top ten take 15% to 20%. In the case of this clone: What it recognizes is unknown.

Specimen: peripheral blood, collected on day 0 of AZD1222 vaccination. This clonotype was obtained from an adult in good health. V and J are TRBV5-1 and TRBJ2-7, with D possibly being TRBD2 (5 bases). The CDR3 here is CASSAGISYEQYF. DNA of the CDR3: TGCGCCAGCAGCGCCGGGATTTCCTACGAGCAGTACTTC.